This T cell receptor (beta chain) emerged from a study of control samples from healthy donors and cancer patients. Clones were sequenced by immunoSEQ multiplex PCR, and TCRdb holds only the in-frame ones, with some missing. The data contain about 160,000 clones, roughly 89% of them singletons. Points on this clone: Other DNA sequences in the same sample also yield this CDR3.

Per the germline V gene, CDR1 is PRHDT and CDR2 is FYEKMQ (reference sequence). This CDR3 is built from 11 residues. The V end lost 3 bases, the J end lost 0 bases, and 0 bases lay between the germline ends. The rearrangement uses TRBV13 and TRBJ2-7, with D hard to call. The sequence came from a man aged 25 to 40 in good health. Sequencing was performed on blood. The CDR3 region has the DNA TGTGCCAGCAGCTTCTCCTACGAGCAGTACTTC. Its protein is CASSFSYEQYF. Supplemented by reference TRBV13 and TRBJ2-7, the full variable domain reads AAGVIQSPRHLIKEKRETATLKCYPIPRHDTVYWYQQGPGQDPQFLISFYEKMQSDKGSIPDRFSAQQFSDYHSELNMSSLELGDSALYFCASSFSYEQYFGPGTRLTVT.